The present T cell receptor (beta chain) was sequenced within a study of T cells after yellow fever vaccination. Study observations and caveats: Booster sampling recovered most clones from primary vaccination (roughly 97% CD4, roughly 88% CD8).

V lost 3 bases and J lost 4, with 16 bases in between. The CDR3 runs 15 residues. Germline CDR1 reads SGHRS; CDR2 reads YFSETQ. On this clonotype itself: Its antigen is not identified. This may be a read error, as it is one base from a much larger clone.

The 5'RACE template-switching step produced TCR cDNA and added a universal primer site and UMIs. TCRdb reanalysed the 5' RACE reads using MiXCR and keeps one entry per CDR3 protein. This table holds hundreds of thousands of distinct CDR3 sequences, 9% to 15% found once. The specimen was PBMCs, collected on the day of the yellow fever booster vaccination. This clonotype was sampled from a man aged 25 to 40 who received the YFV17D yellow fever vaccine. This chain connects TRBV5-1 to TRBJ1-2; D possibly corresponds to TRBD1 (6 bases). The CDR3 DNA is TGCGCCAGCAGCTGGGTAGGACAGCCAGTCTATGGCTACACCTTC. It codes for CASSWVGQPVYGYTF.